A selection of T cell receptor beta chains follows, all from one sample in a study of cytomegalovirus exposure and HLA in healthy donors. Repertoires were generated with immunoSEQ multiplex PCR, while TCRdb's copy carries only in-frame clones and drops some. The sample lists some 120,000 clones, roughly 62% occurring once. Specimen: PBMCs. Receptor source: a man aged 30 to 45 in good health and CMV-seropositive. CDR3s include the opening cysteine and the closing phenylalanine or tryptophan. The D gene is left open where the match is weak. Size tells how often a clone was seen (once, few, many) or the class of an expanded clone, and some rows leave it out.

d_gene: NA; j_gene: TRBJ2-2; abundance: NA; v_gene: TRBV7-2; CDR3nt: TGTGCCAGCAGCCTCAATCCGGTGGGGGAGCTGTTTTTT; CDR3aa: CASSLNPVGELFF
d_gene: NA; j_gene: TRBJ2-3; abundance: NA; v_gene: TRBV7-2; CDR3nt: TGTGCCAGCAGCCTCACAGATACGCAGTATTTT; CDR3aa: CASSLTDTQYF
d_gene: NA; j_gene: TRBJ2-5; abundance: NA; v_gene: TRBV25-1; CDR3nt: TGTGCCAGCAGTGAAGGCGGGGCAAATATCCAAGAGACCCAGTACTTC; CDR3aa: CASSEGGANIQETQYF
d_gene: TRBD1; j_gene: TRBJ1-3; abundance: NA; v_gene: TRBV30; CDR3nt: TGTGCCTGGAGTTGGGACAGGGGAAACACCATATATTTT; CDR3aa: CAWSWDRGNTIYF
d_gene: NA; j_gene: TRBJ1-5; abundance: NA; v_gene: TRBV4-1; CDR3nt: TGCGCCAGCAGCCAACGGGACATTAGCAATCAGCCCCAGCATTTT; CDR3aa: CASSQRDISNQPQHF
d_gene: NA; j_gene: TRBJ2-7; abundance: NA; v_gene: TRBV5-1; CDR3nt: TGCGCCAGCAGCTTGAGTTCCTATTACTCCTACGAGCAGTACTTC; CDR3aa: CASSLSSYYSYEQYF
d_gene: NA; j_gene: TRBJ2-5; abundance: few; v_gene: TRBV7-6; CDR3nt: TGTGCCAGCAGCAGACCCGGGACAACCCAAGAGACCCAGTACTTC; CDR3aa: CASSRPGTTQETQYF
d_gene: NA; j_gene: TRBJ2-2; abundance: NA; v_gene: TRBV9; CDR3nt: TGTGCCAGCAGCCCCCGCGGGACAGCCAGAGCCGGGGAGCTGTTTTTT; CDR3aa: CASSPRGTARAGELFF
d_gene: NA; j_gene: TRBJ1-4; abundance: few; v_gene: TRBV2; CDR3nt: TGTGCCAGCGAAGTGACAGCAACTAATGAAAAACTGTTTTTT; CDR3aa: CASEVTATNEKLFF
d_gene: TRBD2; j_gene: TRBJ2-7; abundance: NA; v_gene: TRBV18; CDR3nt: TGTGCCAGCTCACCGACTAGCGCCCCCTCCTACGAGCAGTACTTC; CDR3aa: CASSPTSAPSYEQYF
d_gene: TRBD1; j_gene: TRBJ1-3; abundance: NA; v_gene: TRBV28; CDR3nt: TGTGCCAGCAGTTCACTACCAACAGGGGCAGCTGGAAACACCATATATTTT; CDR3aa: CASSSLPTGAAGNTIYF
d_gene: TRBD1; j_gene: TRBJ1-2; abundance: NA; v_gene: TRBV2; CDR3nt: TGTGCCAGCAGTTACCACTCGGACAGGCTTGCTAACTATGGCTACACCTTC; CDR3aa: CASSYHSDRLANYGYTF
d_gene: NA; j_gene: TRBJ1-2; abundance: NA; v_gene: TRBV18; CDR3nt: TGTGCCAGCTCACAAGGCCCTAGGGGCTACACCTTC; CDR3aa: CASSQGPRGYTF
d_gene: NA; j_gene: TRBJ2-7; abundance: few; v_gene: TRBV5-4; CDR3nt: TGTGCCAGCAGCTTGGGTGGGGCAGGAGCATTCCGCGAGCAGTACTTC; CDR3aa: CASSLGGAGAFREQYF
d_gene: NA; j_gene: TRBJ1-4; abundance: NA; v_gene: TRBV6-5; CDR3nt: TGTGCCAGCAGCCTTCGTGAAAAACTGTTTTTT; CDR3aa: CASSLREKLFF
d_gene: TRBD1; j_gene: TRBJ2-7; abundance: few; v_gene: TRBV5-5; CDR3nt: TGTGCCAGCAGCTCGGGACAGAGGTACTACGAGCAGTACTTC; CDR3aa: CASSSGQRYYEQYF
d_gene: NA; j_gene: TRBJ2-7; abundance: few; v_gene: TRBV18; CDR3nt: TGTGCCAGCTCAGACGAGGTCTACGAGCAGTACTTC; CDR3aa: CASSDEVYEQYF
d_gene: NA; j_gene: TRBJ1-5; abundance: NA; v_gene: TRBV5-4; CDR3nt: TGTGCCAGCAGCTTGGGGGGGACTAATCAGCCCCAGCATTTT; CDR3aa: CASSLGGTNQPQHF
d_gene: NA; j_gene: TRBJ1-1; abundance: NA; v_gene: TRBV9; CDR3nt: TGTGCCAGCAGCTTAGGTCCTCCGGGTGGAGCTTTCTTT; CDR3aa: CASSLGPPGGAFF
d_gene: NA; j_gene: TRBJ2-3; abundance: few; v_gene: TRBV6-5; CDR3nt: TGTGCCAGCAGTTACTCGAGGAGGTCAGATACGCAGTATTTT; CDR3aa: CASSYSRRSDTQYF
d_gene: NA; j_gene: TRBJ2-1; abundance: NA; v_gene: TRBV4-3; CDR3nt: TGCGCCAGCAGCCGAAAAGCCCCCGCACCGGGACAAAGGATATATGAGCAGTTCTTC; CDR3aa: CASSRKAPAPGQRIYEQFF
d_gene: NA; j_gene: TRBJ2-1; abundance: NA; v_gene: TRBV9; CDR3nt: TGTGCCAGCAGCCCATCCTACAATGAGCAGTTCTTC; CDR3aa: CASSPSYNEQFF